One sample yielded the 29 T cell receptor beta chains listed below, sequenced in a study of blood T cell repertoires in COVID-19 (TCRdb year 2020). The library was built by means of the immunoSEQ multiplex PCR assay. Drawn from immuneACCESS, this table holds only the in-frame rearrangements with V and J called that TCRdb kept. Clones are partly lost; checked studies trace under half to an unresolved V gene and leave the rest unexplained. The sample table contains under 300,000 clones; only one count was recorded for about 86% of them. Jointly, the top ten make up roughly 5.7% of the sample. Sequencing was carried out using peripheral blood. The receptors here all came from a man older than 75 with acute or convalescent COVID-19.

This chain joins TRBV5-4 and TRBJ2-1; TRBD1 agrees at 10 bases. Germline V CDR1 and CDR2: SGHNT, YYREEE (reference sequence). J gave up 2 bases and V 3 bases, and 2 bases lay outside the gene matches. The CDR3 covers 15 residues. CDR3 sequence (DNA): TGTGCCAGCAGCTCGGGACAGGGGACCTACAATGAGCAGTTCTTC. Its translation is CASSSGQGTYNEQFF.

CDR3 loop: CASSPGQGMNEQFF. CDR3 in DNA: TGCGCCAGCAGCCCGGGACAGGGGATGAATGAGCAGTTCTTC. The chain combines TRBV4-1 with TRBJ2-1, with 10 bases matching TRBD1. The CDR3 runs to 14 residues. In germline, CDR1 is MGHRA, CDR2 YSYEKL. After removal of 4 bases from V and 7 bases from J, the junction contained 4 bases not matched to a gene.

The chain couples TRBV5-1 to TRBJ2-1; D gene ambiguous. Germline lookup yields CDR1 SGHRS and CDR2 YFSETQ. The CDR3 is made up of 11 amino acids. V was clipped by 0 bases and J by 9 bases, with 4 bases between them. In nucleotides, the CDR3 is TGCGCCAGCAGCTTGGGAGGTGAGCAGTTCTTC. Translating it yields CASSLGGEQFF.

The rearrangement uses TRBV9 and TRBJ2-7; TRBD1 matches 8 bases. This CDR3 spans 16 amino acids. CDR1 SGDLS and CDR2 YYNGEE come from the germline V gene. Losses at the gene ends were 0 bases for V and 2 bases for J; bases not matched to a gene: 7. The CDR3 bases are TGTGCCAGCAGCGTAGGGCACCAGGGGGCCACCTACGAGCAGTACTTC. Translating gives CASSVGHQGATYEQYF.

The DNA for the CDR3 is TGTGCCAGCAGCTTAGGGAGGACGGTCACAGATACGCAGTATTTT. Translated: CASSLGRTVTDTQYF. This chain links TRBV7-8 with TRBJ2-3; tentatively, D is TRBD2 (5 bases). Germline CDR1 reads SGHVS; CDR2 reads FQNEAQ. V was shortened by 1 base and J by 2 bases, with 10 bases between the two germline ends. This CDR3 spans 15 amino acids.

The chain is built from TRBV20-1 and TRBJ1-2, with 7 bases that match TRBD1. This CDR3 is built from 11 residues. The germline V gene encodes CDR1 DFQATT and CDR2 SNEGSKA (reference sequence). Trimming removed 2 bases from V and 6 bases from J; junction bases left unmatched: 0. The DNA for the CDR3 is TGCAGTGCTAGACAGGGGGATGGCTACACCTTC. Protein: CSARQGDGYTF.

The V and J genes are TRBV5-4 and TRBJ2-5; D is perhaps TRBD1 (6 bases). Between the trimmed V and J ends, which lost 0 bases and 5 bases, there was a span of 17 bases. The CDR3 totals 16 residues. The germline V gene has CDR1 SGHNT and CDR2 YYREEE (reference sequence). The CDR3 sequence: CASSLVAGAAWETQYF. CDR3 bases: TGTGCCAGCAGCTTGGTGGCAGGGGCCGCTTGGGAGACCCAGTACTTC. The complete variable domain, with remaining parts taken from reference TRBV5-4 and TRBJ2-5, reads ETGVTQSPTHLIKTRGQQVTLRCSSQSGHNTVSWYQQALGQGPQFIFQYYREEENGRGNFPPRFSGLQFPNYSSELNVNALELDDSALYLCASSLVAGAAWETQYFGPGTRLLVL.

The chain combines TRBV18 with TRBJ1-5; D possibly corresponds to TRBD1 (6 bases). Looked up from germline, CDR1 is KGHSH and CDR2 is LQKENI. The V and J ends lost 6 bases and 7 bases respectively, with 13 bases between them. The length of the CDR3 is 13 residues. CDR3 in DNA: TGTGCCAGCTCGTCCAGGGGTGGCCAGCCCCAGCATTTT. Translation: CASSSRGGQPQHF.

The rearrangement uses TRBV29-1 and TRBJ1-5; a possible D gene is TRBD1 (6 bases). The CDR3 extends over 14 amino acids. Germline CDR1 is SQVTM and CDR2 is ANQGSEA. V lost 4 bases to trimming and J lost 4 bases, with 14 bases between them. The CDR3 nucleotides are TGCAGCGTTGGCTTCGGTAGGGGGAATCAGCCCCAGCATTTT. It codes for CSVGFGRGNQPQHF.

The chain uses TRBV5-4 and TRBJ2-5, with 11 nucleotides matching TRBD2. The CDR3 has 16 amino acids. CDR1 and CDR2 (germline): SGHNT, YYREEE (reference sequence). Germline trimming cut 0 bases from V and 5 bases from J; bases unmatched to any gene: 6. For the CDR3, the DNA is TGTGCCAGCAGCTTGGAAGGGGCTAGCGGGAGGGAGACCCAGTACTTC. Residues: CASSLEGASGRETQYF. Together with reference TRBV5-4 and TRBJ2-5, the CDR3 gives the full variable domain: ETGVTQSPTHLIKTRGQQVTLRCSSQSGHNTVSWYQQALGQGPQFIFQYYREEENGRGNFPPRFSGLQFPNYSSELNVNALELDDSALYLCASSLEGASGRETQYFGPGTRLLVL.

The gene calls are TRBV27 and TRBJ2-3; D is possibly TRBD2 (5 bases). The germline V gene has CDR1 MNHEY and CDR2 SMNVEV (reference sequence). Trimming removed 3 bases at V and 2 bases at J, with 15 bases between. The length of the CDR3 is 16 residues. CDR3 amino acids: CASSFAETRPTDTQYF. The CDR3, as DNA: TGTGCCAGCAGTTTCGCGGAAACTAGGCCCACAGATACGCAGTATTTT.

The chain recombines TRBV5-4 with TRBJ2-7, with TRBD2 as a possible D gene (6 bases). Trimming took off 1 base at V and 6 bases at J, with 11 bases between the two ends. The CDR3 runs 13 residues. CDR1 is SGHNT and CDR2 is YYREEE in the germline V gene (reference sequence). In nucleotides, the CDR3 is TGTGCCAGCAGCTTGTCGGGGAGGCGCGAGCAGTACTTC. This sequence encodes CASSLSGRREQYF.

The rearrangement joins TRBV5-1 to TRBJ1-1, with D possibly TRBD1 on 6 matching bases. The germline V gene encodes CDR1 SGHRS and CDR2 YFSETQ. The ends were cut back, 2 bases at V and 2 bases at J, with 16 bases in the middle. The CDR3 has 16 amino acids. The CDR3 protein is CASSLDSPGTNTEAFF. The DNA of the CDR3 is TGCGCCAGCAGCTTAGACTCCCCCGGGACAAACACTGAAGCTTTCTTT. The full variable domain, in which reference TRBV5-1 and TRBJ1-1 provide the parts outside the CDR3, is KAGVTQTPRYLIKTRGQQVTLSCSPISGHRSVSWYQQTPGQGLQFLFEYFSETQRNKGNFPGRFSGRQFSNSRSEMNVSTLELGDSALYLCASSLDSPGTNTEAFFGQGTRLTVV.

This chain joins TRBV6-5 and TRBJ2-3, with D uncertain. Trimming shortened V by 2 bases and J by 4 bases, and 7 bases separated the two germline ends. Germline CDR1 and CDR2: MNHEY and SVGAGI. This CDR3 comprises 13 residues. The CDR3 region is CASSYPPSDTQYF. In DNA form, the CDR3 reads TGTGCCAGCAGTTACCCCCCCTCAGATACGCAGTATTTT.

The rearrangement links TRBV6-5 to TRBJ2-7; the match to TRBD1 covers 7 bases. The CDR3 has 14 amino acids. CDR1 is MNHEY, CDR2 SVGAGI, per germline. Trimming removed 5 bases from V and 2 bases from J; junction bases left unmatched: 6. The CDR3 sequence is CASSQTGATYEQYF. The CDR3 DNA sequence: TGTGCCAGCAGTCAAACAGGGGCGACCTACGAGCAGTACTTC.

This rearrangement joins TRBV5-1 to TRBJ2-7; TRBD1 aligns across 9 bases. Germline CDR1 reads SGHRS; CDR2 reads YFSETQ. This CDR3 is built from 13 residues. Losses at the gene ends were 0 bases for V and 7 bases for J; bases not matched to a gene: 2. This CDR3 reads CASSLDGTGEQYF. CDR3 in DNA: TGCGCCAGCAGCTTGGATGGGACAGGGGAGCAGTACTTC.

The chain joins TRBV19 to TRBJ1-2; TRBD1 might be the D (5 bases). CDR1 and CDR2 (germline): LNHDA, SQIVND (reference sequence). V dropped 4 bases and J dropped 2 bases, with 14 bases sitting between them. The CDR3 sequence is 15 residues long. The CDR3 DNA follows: TGTGCCAGTAGTACAGGTCCAGGGATAAACTATGGCTACACCTTC. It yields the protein CASSTGPGINYGYTF.

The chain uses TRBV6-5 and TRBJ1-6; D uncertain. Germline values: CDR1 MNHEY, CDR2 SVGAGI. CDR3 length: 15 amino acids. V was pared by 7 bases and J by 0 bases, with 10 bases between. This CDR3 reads CASTHRSSYNSPLHF. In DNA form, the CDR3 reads TGTGCCAGCACCCACAGAAGCTCCTATAATTCACCCCTCCACTTT.

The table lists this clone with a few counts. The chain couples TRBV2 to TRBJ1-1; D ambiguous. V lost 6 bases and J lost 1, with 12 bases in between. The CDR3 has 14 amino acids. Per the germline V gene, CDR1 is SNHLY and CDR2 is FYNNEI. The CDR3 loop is CASRRSEGNTEAFF. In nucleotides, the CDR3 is TGTGCCAGCAGACGATCCGAGGGGAACACTGAAGCTTTCTTT.

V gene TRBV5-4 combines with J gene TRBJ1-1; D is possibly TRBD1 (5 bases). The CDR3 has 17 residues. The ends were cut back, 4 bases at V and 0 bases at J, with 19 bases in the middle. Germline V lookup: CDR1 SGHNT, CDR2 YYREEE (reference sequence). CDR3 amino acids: CASSPRGVRGMNTEAFF. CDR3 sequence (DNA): TGTGCCAGCAGCCCCCGGGGCGTCCGGGGGATGAACACTGAAGCTTTCTTT.

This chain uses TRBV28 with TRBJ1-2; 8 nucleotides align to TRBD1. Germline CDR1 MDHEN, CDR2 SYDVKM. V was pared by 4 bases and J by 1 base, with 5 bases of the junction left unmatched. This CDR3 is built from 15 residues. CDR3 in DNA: TGTGCCAGCAGTTCCGGGACAGGTCTTAACTATGGCTACACCTTC. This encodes CASSSGTGLNYGYTF.

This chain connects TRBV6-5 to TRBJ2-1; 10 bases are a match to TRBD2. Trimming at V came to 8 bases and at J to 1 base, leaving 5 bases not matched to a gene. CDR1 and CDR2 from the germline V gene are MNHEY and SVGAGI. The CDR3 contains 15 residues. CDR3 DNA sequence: TGTGCCAGCTTAAAACTAGCGGGATCCTACAATGAGCAGTTCTTC. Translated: CASLKLAGSYNEQFF.

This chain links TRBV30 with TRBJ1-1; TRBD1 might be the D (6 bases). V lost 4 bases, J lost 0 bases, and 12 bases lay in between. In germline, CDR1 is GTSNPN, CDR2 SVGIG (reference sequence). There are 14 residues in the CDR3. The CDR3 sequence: CAWTRGQLNTEAFF. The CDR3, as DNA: TGTGCCTGGACAAGAGGACAGTTGAACACTGAAGCTTTCTTT. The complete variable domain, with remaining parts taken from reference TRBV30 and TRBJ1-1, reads SQTIHQWPATLVQPVGSPLSLECTVEGTSNPNLYWYRQAAGRGLQLLFYSVGIGQISSEVPQNLSASRPQDRQFILSSKKLLLSDSGFYLCAWTRGQLNTEAFFGQGTRLTVV.

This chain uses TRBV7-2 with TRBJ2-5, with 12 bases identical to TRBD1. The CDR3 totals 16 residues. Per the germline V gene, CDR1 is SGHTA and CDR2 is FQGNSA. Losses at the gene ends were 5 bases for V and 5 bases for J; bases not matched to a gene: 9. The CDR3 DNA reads TGTGCCAGCAGCCATCGGGACAGGGGGCATCGGGAGACCCAGTACTTC. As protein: CASSHRDRGHRETQYF.

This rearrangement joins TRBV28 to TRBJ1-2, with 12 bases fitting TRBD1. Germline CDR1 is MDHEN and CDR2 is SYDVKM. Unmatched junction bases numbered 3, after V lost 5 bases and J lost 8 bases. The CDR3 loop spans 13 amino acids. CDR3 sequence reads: CASSIGTGGGYTF. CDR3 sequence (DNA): TGTGCCAGCAGTATCGGGACAGGGGGCGGCTACACCTTC.

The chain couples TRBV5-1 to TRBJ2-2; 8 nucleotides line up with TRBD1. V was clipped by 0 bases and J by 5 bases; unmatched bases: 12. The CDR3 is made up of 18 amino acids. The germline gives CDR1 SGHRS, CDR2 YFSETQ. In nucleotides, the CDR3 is TGCGCCAGCAGCTTGGGACAGGGGCCCGGACAGCGGACCGGGGAGCTGTTTTTT. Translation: CASSLGQGPGQRTGELFF.

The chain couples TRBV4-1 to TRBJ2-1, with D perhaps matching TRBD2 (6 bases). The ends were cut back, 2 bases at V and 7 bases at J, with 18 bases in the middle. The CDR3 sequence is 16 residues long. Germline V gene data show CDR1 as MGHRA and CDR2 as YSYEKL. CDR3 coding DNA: TGCGCCAGCAGCCAATCTCTAGCCCGGGAGACGAATGAGCAGTTCTTC. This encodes CASSQSLARETNEQFF.

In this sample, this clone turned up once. CDR3 bases: TGTGCCAGCAGTTTATGGGCAGGAACCTATGGCTACACCTTC. It specifies CASSLWAGTYGYTF. V usage is TRBV28 and J usage is TRBJ1-2, with unresolved D. The CDR3 covers 14 residues. The V and J ends lost 0 bases and 4 bases respectively, with 9 bases between them. Germline assignment: CDR1 MDHEN and CDR2 SYDVKM.

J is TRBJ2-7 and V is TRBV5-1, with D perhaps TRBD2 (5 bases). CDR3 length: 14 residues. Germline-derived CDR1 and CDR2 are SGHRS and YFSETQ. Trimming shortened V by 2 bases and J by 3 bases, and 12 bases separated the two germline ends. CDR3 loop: CASSLLPGSYEQYF. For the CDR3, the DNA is TGCGCCAGCAGCTTACTTCCGGGGAGCTACGAGCAGTACTTC.